The 24 T cell receptor beta chains given below trace back to one sample, sequenced in a study of Ad26.COV2.S vaccination and SARS-CoV-2 variants. Generated by immunoSEQ multiplex PCR, the TCRdb table keeps only in-frame clones and is missing some. The sample records approximately 300,000 clones, 86% being singletons. Treatment noted: roughly 18 received Ad26.COV2.S at low or high dose, single or two shots; about five received placebo; per-sample allocation not given. Following the first vaccine or placebo injection, samples were taken on day 63. The sample consisted of peripheral blood, taken in a trial of Ad26.COV2.S vaccine versus placebo. The receptor source for this set is a person between 18 and 60 years old who received the Ad26.COV2.S COVID-19 vaccine or a placebo.

Turning to this clone: Other DNA sequences in this sample translate to the same CDR3. The chain links TRBV5-1 to TRBJ1-5; a possible D gene is TRBD1 (6 bases). The CDR3 spans 14 residues. Germline V gives CDR1 SGHRS, CDR2 YFSETQ. V lost 0 bases and J 4 bases, leaving 8 bases between the germline ends. The CDR3 sequence: CASSLGDRNQPQHF. In DNA form, the CDR3 reads TGCGCCAGCAGCTTGGGTGACAGGAATCAGCCCCAGCATTTT.

V is TRBV12-3 or TRBV12-4 and J is TRBJ2-1; TRBD2 aligns across 7 bases. V lost 5 bases, J lost 7 bases, and 5 bases stayed unmatched. There are 13 residues in the CDR3. The CDR3 DNA is TGTGCCAGCAGTCTGCAAGCGGGGAATGAGCAGTTCTTC. It specifies CASSLQAGNEQFF.

The V and J genes are TRBV6-2 or TRBV6-3 and TRBJ2-7; D possibly uses TRBD1 or TRBD2 (5 bases each). CDR1 MNHEY and CDR2 SVGEGT come from the germline V gene. The CDR3 covers 15 residues. The V and J ends lost 2 bases and 1 base respectively, with 12 bases between them. The CDR3 bases are TGTGCCAGCAGTTACAACCGGGACGGATCCTACGAGCAGTACTTC. Translating it yields CASSYNRDGSYEQYF.

The CDR3 nucleotides are TGTGCCAGCAGCGTAGAGAGAGGGGCAGGGGGTCCCGGGGAGCTGTTTTTT. Translating gives CASSVERGAGGPGELFF. The chain has TRBV9 and TRBJ2-2, with 7 bases matching TRBD1. V shed 0 bases and J 6 bases; nucleotides not matched to a gene: 11. CDR3 size: 17 residues. The V gene's germline CDR1 is SGDLS and CDR2 YYNGEE.

The chain recombines TRBV5-1 with TRBJ1-3; TRBD1 matches at 8 bases. CDR3 length: 19 amino acids. In germline, CDR1 is SGHRS, CDR2 YFSETQ. J gave up 0 bases and V 4 bases, and 15 bases lay outside the gene matches. In nucleotides, the CDR3 is TGCGCCAGCAGCCGCCGAATGCCCGGGACAGGAGACTCTGGAAACACCATATATTTT. Amino acids: CASSRRMPGTGDSGNTIYF.

CDR3 coding DNA: TGTGCCAGCAGCTTAGGTTCGATTACGGTGGACTCTGGAAACACCATATATTTT. This encodes CASSLGSITVDSGNTIYF. The chain carries TRBV7-9 and TRBJ1-3, with D unclear. In germline, CDR1 is SEHNR, CDR2 FQNEAQ (reference sequence). The CDR3 totals 18 residues. V lost 1 base and J 0 bases, leaving 16 bases between the germline ends.

The chain is built from TRBV30 and TRBJ2-1, with 7 bases lining up with TRBD1. Germline-derived CDR1 and CDR2 are GTSNPN and SVGIG (reference sequence). The CDR3 spans 16 residues. The J segment lost 3 bases and the V segment lost 3 bases, leaving 11 bases of the junction unmatched. CDR3 nucleotides: TGTGCCTGGAGGCCGCCGACAGGGAACATCTACAATGAGCAGTTCTTC. This codes for CAWRPPTGNIYNEQFF.

The chain employs TRBV28 and TRBJ2-3; D uncertain. Per the germline V gene, CDR1 is MDHEN and CDR2 is SYDVKM. V lost 8 bases and J 0 bases, leaving 3 bases between the germline ends. The CDR3 extends over 11 amino acids. This CDR3 is CASHSTDTQYF. Written as DNA, the CDR3 is TGTGCCAGCCACAGCACAGATACGCAGTATTTT.

The chain combines TRBV9 with TRBJ1-1; 7 positions agree with TRBD1. Trimming cost V 6 bases and J 4 bases; bases outside gene matches: 9. The CDR3 spans 14 residues. The V gene's germline CDR1 is SGDLS and CDR2 YYNGEE. CDR3 loop: CASTTTGVATEAFF. The CDR3 bases are TGTGCCAGCACCACCACAGGGGTGGCCACTGAAGCTTTCTTT.

The chain links TRBV20-1 to TRBJ2-7; possibly TRBD2 for D (6 bases). In germline, CDR1 is DFQATT, CDR2 SNEGSKA (reference sequence). V was clipped by 3 bases and J by 6 bases, with 18 bases between them. The CDR3 is 14 residues long. CDR3: CSASWQVGGSEQYF. As DNA, the CDR3 is TGCAGTGCTAGTTGGCAGGTCGGAGGGTCCGAGCAGTACTTC.

This clone has just one count. The chain uses TRBV7-2 and TRBJ2-7; D not resolved. Trimming removed 1 base from V and 0 bases from J, with 13 bases in between. Germline-derived CDR1 and CDR2 are SGHTA and FQGNSA. This CDR3 contains 16 residues. CDR3 region: CASSLDPGVSSYEQYF. CDR3 in DNA: TGTGCCAGCAGCTTAGATCCAGGCGTTAGCTCCTACGAGCAGTACTTC.

This chain joins TRBV11-2 and TRBJ1-1; a possible D gene is TRBD1 (5 bases). Germline CDR1 is SGHAT and CDR2 is FQNNGV. Trimming took 7 bases from V and 2 from J, leaving 11 bases between them. The CDR3 extends over 13 amino acids. The CDR3 loop reads CASTMTVNTEAFF. CDR3 bases: TGTGCCAGCACTATGACAGTCAACACTGAAGCTTTCTTT. Full variable domain (remainder filled in from reference TRBV11-2 and TRBJ1-1): EAGVAQSPRYKIIEKRQSVAFWCNPISGHATLYWYQQILGQGPKLLIQFQNNGVVDDSQLPKDRFSAERLKGVDSTLKIQPAKLEDSAVYLCASTMTVNTEAFFGQGTRLTVV.

This chain joins TRBV5-1 and TRBJ1-1; no reliable D call. Trimming took off 1 base at V and 1 base at J, with 8 bases between the two ends. CDR3 length: 14 amino acids. CDR1 and CDR2 from the germline V gene are SGHRS and YFSETQ. This chain's CDR3 is CASSLSMGNTEAFF. In DNA, the CDR3 is TGCGCCAGCAGCTTGAGTATGGGGAACACTGAAGCTTTCTTT.

This sequence joins TRBV6-4 and TRBJ2-7, with 9 bases identical to TRBD1. V lost 8 bases, J lost 2 bases, and 7 bases stayed unmatched. Germline CDR1 and CDR2: MRHNA and SNTAGT. The CDR3 totals 14 residues. As DNA, the CDR3 is TGTGCCAGCTTGACAGGGGGGCATCCCTACGAGCAGTACTTC. Translation: CASLTGGHPYEQYF.

CDR3 sequence reads: CASSPGGGTGSTDTQYF. CDR3 coding DNA: TGTGCCAGCAGCCCCGGGGGAGGGACAGGGAGCACAGATACGCAGTATTTT. This chain uses TRBV4-2 with TRBJ2-3; 9 positions match TRBD1. The CDR3 runs 17 residues. The ends lost 4 bases at V and 0 bases at J; junction bases unmatched: 8. Germline assignment: CDR1 LGHNA and CDR2 YNFKEQ.

Only one count was recorded for this clone. This chain joins TRBV18 and TRBJ2-1, with 8 bases that match TRBD1. From germline, CDR1 is KGHSH and CDR2 LQKENI. The CDR3 length is 18 residues. The V gene end was trimmed by 3 bases and the J gene end by 1 base; junction bases not matched to a gene: 11. The CDR3 region is CASSPFLGNRGSYNEQFF. The CDR3 nucleotides are TGTGCCAGCTCACCCTTTTTGGGTAACAGGGGGTCCTACAATGAGCAGTTCTTC.

This clone came up once. The V call is TRBV6-6, the J call TRBJ1-2, with TRBD1 matching over 11 bases. This CDR3 comprises 17 residues. CDR1 and CDR2 (germline): MNHNY, SVGAGI (reference sequence). V shed 5 bases, J shed 0 bases, and the junction held 8 bases outside the gene matches. The CDR3 sequence: CASSRRDRGFPNYGYTF. The CDR3 DNA follows: TGTGCCAGCAGTCGCCGGGACAGGGGGTTCCCTAACTATGGCTACACCTTC.

The DNA of the CDR3 is TGTGCCAGCAGCTGGGAGGGGGCCTCCTCCTACGAGCAGTACTTC. As protein: CASSWEGASSYEQYF. The V gene is TRBV5-5, the J gene TRBJ2-7, with D possibly being TRBD1 or TRBD2 (7 bases each). V was shortened by 3 bases and J by 0 bases, with 13 bases between the two germline ends. Germline V gene sequence: CDR1 SGHKS, CDR2 YYEKEE (reference sequence). The CDR3 loop spans 15 amino acids.

In this sample, this clone turned up a few times. The chain recombines TRBV10-3 with TRBJ2-2; D remains ambiguous. Trimming left V 0 bases short and J 0 bases short, with 8 bases between. Germline assignment: CDR1 ENHRY and CDR2 SYGVKD. The CDR3 loop spans 16 amino acids. CDR3 DNA sequence: TGTGCCATCAGTGAGTCGCCCGGGCCGAACACCGGGGAGCTGTTTTTT. The encoded protein is CAISESPGPNTGELFF.

This clone has only a few counts. The chain is built from TRBV30 and TRBJ2-3; 8 bases are a match to TRBD2. CDR3 size: 15 residues. The germline CDR1 and CDR2 sequences are GTSNPN and SVGIG (reference sequence). J gave up 4 bases and V 0 bases, and 6 bases lay outside the gene matches. The CDR3 region has the DNA TGTGCCTGGAGTGTTTGGCGGGGGGTCTCAGATACGCAGTATTTT. Translation gives CAWSVWRGVSDTQYF.

This rearrangement joins TRBV6-2 or TRBV6-3 to TRBJ2-1, with a possible D match to TRBD2 (6 bases). Germline CDR1 is MNHEY and CDR2 is SVGEGT. V dropped 6 bases and J dropped 8 bases, with 20 bases sitting between them. CDR3 length: 15 amino acids. CDR3 coding DNA: TGTGCCAGCAGCCAAACCGGGACTCCTGGGGATGAGCAGTTCTTC. Encoded protein: CASSQTGTPGDEQFF.

The CDR3 protein is CASSLEKTRQETQYF. CDR3 nucleotide sequence: TGTGCCAGCAGCTTGGAGAAGACAAGACAAGAGACCCAGTACTTC. The V gene is TRBV5-6, the J gene TRBJ2-5; D remains unclear. The CDR3 runs to 15 residues. Per the germline V gene, CDR1 is SGHDT and CDR2 is YYEEEE. V was clipped by 0 bases and J by 2 bases, with 11 bases between them.

V is TRBV6-2 or TRBV6-3 and J is TRBJ1-6, with D perhaps TRBD1 (6 bases). Germline CDR1 reads MNHEY; CDR2 reads SVGEGT. The CDR3 extends over 14 amino acids. The V and J ends lost 6 bases and 6 bases respectively, with 12 bases between them. The CDR3 reads CASSPRRGNSPLHF. In nucleotides, the CDR3 is TGTGCCAGCAGCCCCCGCAGGGGTAATTCACCCCTCCACTTT.

This clone was detected a few times. The chain employs TRBV7-6 and TRBJ2-7; the match to TRBD1 covers 10 bases. In germline, CDR1 is SGHVS, CDR2 FNYEAQ. V dropped 5 bases and J dropped 4; count of bases not matched to a gene: 8. The CDR3 covers 15 residues. The CDR3 loop is CASSKGQGLSYEQYF. The CDR3 coding sequence is TGTGCCAGCAGCAAGGGACAGGGGCTCTCGTACGAGCAGTACTTC.